This is a list of T cell receptor beta chains from one sample in a study of blood T cell repertoires in COVID-19. This table comes from immunoSEQ multiplex PCR, and its TCRdb copy is limited to in-frame clones, with some not included. The sample holds around 200,000 clones, approximately 90% seen once. Material for sequencing was peripheral blood. These receptors came from a woman between 18 and 29 years old who had recovered from COVID-19. CDR3s include the opening cysteine and the closing phenylalanine or tryptophan. D genes are given only for firm matches. Clone size, where shown, is once, few, many, or a class for clones that have expanded.

cdr3_nt	cdr3_aa	j_call	d_call	clone_size	v_call
TGTGCCAGCAGCCCGCGGGCCACCGGGGAGCTGTTTTTT	CASSPRATGELFF	TRBJ2-2	NA	NA	TRBV14
TGTGCCAGCAGTGAATCTGCGCGGGGTAATTCAGATACGCAGTATTTT	CASSESARGNSDTQYF	TRBJ2-3	NA	NA	TRBV25-1
TGCGCCAGCAGCCAAGACGACAGGGCCACATTAGCTAACCAGTACTTC	CASSQDDRATLANQYF	TRBJ2-5	TRBD1	NA	TRBV4-3
TGTGCCAGCAACATGGCGGGAGGGGCTTCCGAGGATACGCAGTATTTT	CASNMAGGASEDTQYF	TRBJ2-3	TRBD2	NA	TRBV2
TGTGCCAGCGGACTAACCCTATCCACAGATACGCAGTATTTT	CASGLTLSTDTQYF	TRBJ2-3	NA	NA	TRBV19
TGTGCCAGCAGCTTCCGACAGGGGGATACGGGAAACACCATATATTTT	CASSFRQGDTGNTIYF	TRBJ1-3	TRBD1	NA	TRBV13
TGCGCCAGCAGCCAGAAATGGGACTCAGGGCAGTACTTC	CASSQKWDSGQYF	TRBJ2-7	NA	once	TRBV4-1
TGTGCCAGTAGCCCCACCGGGACTAGCGGGAGAGAGACCCAGTACTTC	CASSPTGTSGRETQYF	TRBJ2-5	TRBD2	NA	TRBV19
TGTGCCAGCAGCGTAGAGAAGAGCGCCACCTACGAGCAGTACTTC	CASSVEKSATYEQYF	TRBJ2-7	NA	NA	TRBV9
TGCGCCAGCAGCCAAGTCCTTACGGGAGGGGGGGAGACCCAGTACTTC	CASSQVLTGGGETQYF	TRBJ2-5	TRBD2	once	TRBV4-3
TGTGCCAGCAGTTGGGCATTTCCTAGCACAGATACGCAGTATTTT	CASSWAFPSTDTQYF	TRBJ2-3	NA	NA	TRBV6-2/TRBV6-3
TGTGCCAGCACCCTCGGCAATCAGCCCCAGCATTTT	CASTLGNQPQHF	TRBJ1-5	NA	NA	TRBV12-3/TRBV12-4
TGTGCCAGCAGCCTCTCCGGGACAGGGGGTGATACGCAGTATTTT	CASSLSGTGGDTQYF	TRBJ2-3	TRBD1	once	TRBV7-2
TGTGCCAGCAGGCCGCAACCGGGACAAAACTACGAGCAGTACTTC	CASRPQPGQNYEQYF	TRBJ2-7	NA	NA	TRBV6-6
TGTGCCACCAGCAGAGATGAGGTTAGGGGGTCGGGGCCCCAGCATTTT	CATSRDEVRGSGPQHF	TRBJ1-5	NA	NA	TRBV15
TGTGCCAGCAGTACCGACGGGAGCTCTGGAAACACCATATATTTT	CASSTDGSSGNTIYF	TRBJ1-3	NA	NA	TRBV27
TGTGCCAGCAGCGCCTCCTACTTCCTTGAGCAGTTCTTC	CASSASYFLEQFF	TRBJ2-1	NA	NA	TRBV9
TGCAGCGTTGAAGTCCCGAACAGGGGTGGGGAGCAGTACTTC	CSVEVPNRGGEQYF	TRBJ2-7	TRBD1	NA	TRBV29-1
TGTGCCAGCGTAACAGGGTCTTCCTATGGCTACACCTTC	CASVTGSSYGYTF	TRBJ1-2	NA	NA	TRBV5-6